One and the same sample provided the 26 T cell receptor beta chains below, sequenced in a study of blood T cell repertoires in COVID-19 (dated by TCRdb to about 2020). To prepare the library, the immunoSEQ multiplex PCR assay was applied. Drawn from immuneACCESS, this table holds only the in-frame rearrangements with V and J called that TCRdb kept. Clones are partly lost; checked studies trace under half to an unresolved V gene and leave the rest unexplained. Across this sample there are about 160,000 clones, with more than 75% seen only once. The ten largest clones take up 15% to 20% of the sample. The sequencing input was peripheral blood. Source of these receptors: a man aged 55 to 69 with active or convalescent COVID-19.

V usage is TRBV18 and J usage is TRBJ2-3, with 8 bases lining up with TRBD2. This CDR3 has 13 amino acids. The germline CDR1 and CDR2 sequences are KGHSH and LQKENI. Trimming removed 8 bases from V and 4 bases from J; junction bases left unmatched: 5. This CDR3 is CASGAGESDTQYF. Written as DNA, the CDR3 is TGTGCCAGCGGAGCGGGAGAGTCAGATACGCAGTATTTT.

This chain joins TRBV7-9 and TRBJ1-6; D remains ambiguous. V lost 10 bases to trimming and J lost 5 bases, with 12 bases between them. Germline-derived CDR1 and CDR2 are SEHNR and FQNEAQ (reference sequence). The CDR3 has 13 amino acids. The CDR3 DNA sequence: TGTGCCATTCCGGGAGCAAATAATTCACCCCTCCACTTT. This encodes CAIPGANNSPLHF.

The CDR3 protein is CASSQDGGRIGQYF. The DNA of the CDR3 is TGTGCCAGCAGCCAAGACGGGGGTCGGATTGGGCAGTACTTC. The chain recombines TRBV3-1 (or the pseudogene TRBV3-2) with TRBJ2-7, with D tentatively TRBD2 (6 bases). Trimming removed 0 bases at V and 9 bases at J, with 15 bases between. Germline lookup yields CDR1 LGHDT and CDR2 YNNKEL (reference sequence). This CDR3 contains 14 residues.

CDR3 residues: CASSPGQSSNQPQHF. CDR3 DNA: TGTGCCAGCTCACCAGGACAGTCTAGCAATCAGCCCCAGCATTTT. V is TRBV18 and J is TRBJ1-5, with a tentative D call TRBD1 (6 bases). The CDR3 is 15 amino acids. Trimming stripped 2 bases from V and 0 bases from J, with 8 bases between. Germline V CDR1 and CDR2: KGHSH, LQKENI.

V and J are TRBV7-9 and TRBJ2-7; 15 nucleotides align to TRBD2. Trimming cost V 5 bases and J 4 bases; bases outside gene matches: 15. Germline V CDR1 and CDR2: SEHNR, FQNEAQ (reference sequence). The CDR3 is 19 residues long. CDR3 sequence (DNA): TGTGCCAGCAGCGGGAGGGGACTAGCGGGAGGCAGCTACTTTTACGAGCAGTACTTC. This codes for CASSGRGLAGGSYFYEQYF.

The chain employs TRBV4-1 and TRBJ1-1; D perhaps matches TRBD1 (5 bases). The V gene lost 3 bases and the J gene lost 4 bases, with 15 bases spanning the gap. There are 15 residues in the CDR3. Germline loops: CDR1 MGHRA, CDR2 YSYEKL. The CDR3: CASSQIGREGTEAFF. The DNA of the CDR3 is TGCGCCAGCAGCCAGATCGGCAGGGAGGGCACTGAAGCTTTCTTT.

This chain connects TRBV7-9 to TRBJ1-2, with TRBD1 matching 11 bases. The germline gives CDR1 SEHNR, CDR2 FQNEAQ (reference sequence). J lost 8 bases, V lost 0 bases, and 5 bases had no gene match. This CDR3 comprises 15 residues. The CDR3 sequence is CASSLADRGLLGYTF. The CDR3 nucleotides are TGTGCCAGCAGCTTAGCGGACAGGGGGCTTCTAGGCTACACCTTC.

V usage is TRBV7-8 and J usage is TRBJ2-5, with 11 positions matching TRBD2. The CDR3 length is 17 residues. V gave up 1 base and J gave up 7 bases; unmatched junction bases: 11. Germline CDR1 and CDR2: SGHVS and FQNEAQ. CDR3 DNA sequence: TGTGCCAGCAGCTTAGTTAGAGGTCTAGCGGGAGGTGTGACCCAGTACTTC. This encodes CASSLVRGLAGGVTQYF.

The J gene is TRBJ2-1, the V gene TRBV27, with TRBD2 matching over 10 bases. CDR1 and CDR2 (germline): MNHEY, SMNVEV (reference sequence). Trimming took 3 bases from V and 1 from J; bases not matched to a gene: 6. This CDR3 has 17 residues. CDR3: CASSLVLAGRSYNEQFF. The CDR3 DNA reads TGTGCCAGCAGTTTGGTACTAGCGGGAAGGTCCTACAATGAGCAGTTCTTC.

V gene TRBV19 combines with J gene TRBJ1-2, with TRBD1 identical over 8 bases. Germline V gene lookup returns CDR1 LNHDA and CDR2 SQIVND (reference sequence). V gave up 7 bases and J gave up 6 bases; unmatched junction bases: 7. The CDR3 consists of 13 residues. This CDR3 is CASTYRGGNGYTF. The CDR3 nucleotides read TGTGCCAGTACATACAGGGGGGGAAATGGCTACACCTTC.

CDR3 sequence: CASSPGGGSPYEQYF. The CDR3 nucleotides are TGTGCCAGCAGCCCGGGGGGGGGATCCCCCTACGAGCAGTACTTC. This chain joins TRBV5-6 and TRBJ2-7; 8 bases line up with TRBD2. V lost 4 bases, J lost 2 bases, and 8 bases stayed unmatched. Germline V gives CDR1 SGHDT, CDR2 YYEEEE. The CDR3 contains 15 residues.

The sample holds one count of this clone. V usage is TRBV14 and J usage is TRBJ1-2; D gene uncertain. Germline CDR1 is SGHDN and CDR2 is FVKESK. This CDR3 region has 16 residues. Trimming cost V 4 bases and J 5 bases, with 20 bases left between them. This chain's CDR3 is CASSPVGSVDQYGYTF. The DNA of the CDR3 is TGTGCCAGCAGCCCGGTCGGGTCCGTGGATCAATATGGCTACACCTTC.

This chain links TRBV24-1 with TRBJ1-1; maybe TRBD1 (5 bases). V gave up 1 base and J gave up 5 bases, with 19 bases separating them. This CDR3 region has 17 residues. Germline lookup yields CDR1 KGHDR and CDR2 SFDVKD. The chain's CDR3 is CATSDFAGVNRGTEAFF. The CDR3 DNA follows: TGTGCCACCAGTGATTTCGCGGGGGTAAACCGAGGTACTGAAGCTTTCTTT.

This chain links TRBV4-1 with TRBJ1-5; no clear D gene. Looked up from germline, CDR1 is MGHRA and CDR2 is YSYEKL. Trimming removed 4 bases from V and 2 bases from J, with 18 bases in between. CDR3 length: 17 residues. The CDR3 nucleotides read TGCGCCAGCAGCCCCAACCCCATCGGGAGGGGCAATCAGCCCCAGCATTTT. Translated, it gives CASSPNPIGRGNQPQHF.

The genes are TRBV5-4 and TRBJ2-3; TRBD2 is a possible D gene (5 bases). V lost 3 bases, J lost 2 bases, and 10 bases lay in between. The CDR3 has 14 amino acids. Germline loops: CDR1 SGHNT, CDR2 YYREEE (reference sequence). The CDR3 region has the DNA TGTGCCAGCAGCTCCTGGGAGTCCACAGATACGCAGTATTTT. Protein sequence: CASSSWESTDTQYF.

The V call is TRBV6-5, the J call TRBJ1-5; 7 positions agree with TRBD1. Germline CDR1 MNHEY, CDR2 SVGAGI. The CDR3 loop spans 15 amino acids. The V segment lost 6 bases and the J segment 8 bases; nucleotides outside the gene matches: 13. The DNA of the CDR3 is TGTGCCAGCAGACCTGGACAGGCCCGATGGGAGCCCCAGCATTTT. It encodes CASRPGQARWEPQHF.

The chain uses TRBV14 and TRBJ1-1, with D perhaps matching TRBD1 (6 bases). This CDR3 region has 15 residues. Trimming left V 4 bases short and J 0 bases short, with 12 bases between. Germline CDR1 is SGHDN and CDR2 is FVKESK. The CDR3 DNA sequence: TGTGCCAGCAGCCCCCTGGACAGACTGAACACTGAAGCTTTCTTT. This translates into CASSPLDRLNTEAFF.

This chain connects TRBV12-3 or TRBV12-4 to TRBJ2-7, with D possibly being TRBD2 (5 bases). The V end was cut by 8 bases, the J end by 0 bases, with 11 bases between. The CDR3 runs 13 residues. The CDR3 spells CASARGSSYEQYF. The CDR3 nucleotides read TGTGCCAGCGCGCGTGGGAGCTCCTACGAGCAGTACTTC.

The rearrangement joins TRBV3-1 (or the pseudogene TRBV3-2) to TRBJ1-1, with TRBD1 matching over 8 bases. The V and J ends lost 3 bases and 10 bases, in that order; junction bases with no gene match: 13. The CDR3 sequence is 15 residues long. Germline loops: CDR1 LGHDT, CDR2 YNNKEL (reference sequence). CDR3 sequence: CASSQVRDRGFGAFF. In nucleotides, the CDR3 is TGTGCCAGCAGCCAGGTGCGCGACAGGGGTTTTGGAGCTTTCTTT.

The gene calls are TRBV5-1 and TRBJ1-3; TRBD1 matches at 7 bases. The V gene end was trimmed by 4 bases and the J gene end by 0 bases; junction bases not matched to a gene: 10. Germline lookup yields CDR1 SGHRS and CDR2 YFSETQ. The CDR3 spans 17 residues. The CDR3 sequence is CASSPTGPLNSGNTIYF. The DNA of the CDR3 is TGCGCCAGCAGCCCGACAGGGCCACTCAACTCTGGAAACACCATATATTTT.

This clone was recorded a few times. The chain joins TRBV10-1 to TRBJ2-3; D gene unclear. CDR3 length: 15 residues. V was clipped by 4 bases and J by 0 bases, with 11 bases between them. From germline, CDR1 is WNHNN and CDR2 SYGVQD (reference sequence). This CDR3 is CASSGAITSTDTQYF. The DNA for the CDR3 is TGCGCCAGCAGTGGAGCGATTACTAGCACAGATACGCAGTATTTT.

The chain combines TRBV4-1 with TRBJ2-1; D perhaps matches TRBD2 (7 bases). V was trimmed by 4 bases and J by 7 bases, leaving 17 bases between them. The CDR3 is 15 amino acids. CDR1 and CDR2 from the germline V gene are MGHRA and YSYEKL. CDR3 in DNA: TGCGCCAGCAGCCTCCCATTTGGGAGGGGGAATGAGCAGTTCTTC. It yields the protein CASSLPFGRGNEQFF.

The chain carries TRBV6-5 and TRBJ1-2; no definite D call. CDR1 and CDR2 (germline): MNHEY, SVGAGI. CDR3 length: 13 amino acids. V dropped 6 bases and J dropped 6 bases, with 14 bases sitting between them. The CDR3 coding sequence is TGTGCCAGCAGCCCGGTCAACCAAAATGGCTACACCTTC. Amino acids: CASSPVNQNGYTF.

The V and J genes are TRBV6-6 and TRBJ1-6, with 10 positions matching TRBD1. Germline loops: CDR1 MNHNY, CDR2 SVGAGI (reference sequence). The length of the CDR3 is 15 residues. The V and J ends lost 7 bases and 4 bases, in that order; junction bases with no gene match: 4. The DNA for the CDR3 is TGTGCCAGCAAACGGGACAGGGGTTATAATTCACCCCTCCACTTT. Translation: CASKRDRGYNSPLHF.

V usage is TRBV18 and J usage is TRBJ2-7; 9 bases line up with TRBD1. J lost 3 bases, V lost 4 bases, and 10 bases had no gene match. Looked up from germline, CDR1 is KGHSH and CDR2 is LQKENI. This CDR3 contains 16 residues. Here the CDR3 reads CASSLAGTGPFYEQYF. The CDR3, as DNA: TGTGCCAGCTCACTAGCCGGGACAGGGCCCTTCTACGAGCAGTACTTC.

CDR3: CSVEDAGTGPYEQYF. The CDR3 nucleotides are TGCAGCGTTGAAGATGCCGGGACAGGGCCCTACGAGCAGTACTTC. V is TRBV29-1 and J is TRBJ2-7; TRBD1 aligns across 9 bases. Trimming cost V 0 bases and J 2 bases; bases outside gene matches: 5. Germline V gene data show CDR1 as SQVTM and CDR2 as ANQGSEA. The CDR3 totals 15 residues.